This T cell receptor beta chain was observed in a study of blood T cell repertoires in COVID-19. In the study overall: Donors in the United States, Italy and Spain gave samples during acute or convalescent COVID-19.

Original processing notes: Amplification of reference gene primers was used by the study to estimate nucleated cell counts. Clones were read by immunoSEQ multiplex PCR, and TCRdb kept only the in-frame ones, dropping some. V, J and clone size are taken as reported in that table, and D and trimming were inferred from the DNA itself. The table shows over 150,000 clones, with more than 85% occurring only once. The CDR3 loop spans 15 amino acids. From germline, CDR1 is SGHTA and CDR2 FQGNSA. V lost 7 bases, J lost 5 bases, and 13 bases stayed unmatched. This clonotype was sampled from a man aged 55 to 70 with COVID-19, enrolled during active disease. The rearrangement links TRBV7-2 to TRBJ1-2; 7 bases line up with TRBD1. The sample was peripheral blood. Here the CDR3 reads CASNINKGARYGYTF. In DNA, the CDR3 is TGTGCCAGCAACATAAACAAGGGGGCCAGGTATGGCTACACCTTC.